These 19 T cell receptor beta chains were sequenced from one sample in a study of blood T cell repertoires in COVID-19. The repertoire was sequenced with immunoSEQ multiplex PCR; TCRdb's copy has only in-frame clones and lacks some. The sample carries over 150,000 clones, roughly four fifths recorded once. Sequences were obtained from PBMCs or T cells enriched from blood (not recorded which). These receptors originate from a man aged 45-65 years who had recovered from COVID-19.

J is TRBJ2-2 and V is TRBV7-8, with D tentatively TRBD1 (5 bases). The CDR3 has 13 amino acids. Germline V gene data show CDR1 as SGHVS and CDR2 as FQNEAQ. V gave up 7 bases and J gave up 6 bases, with 12 bases separating them. Written as DNA, the CDR3 is TGTGCCAGCAAAAAAGGGGATTCCGGGGAGCTGTTTTTT. It specifies CASKKGDSGELFF.

The V gene is TRBV7-2, the J gene TRBJ2-2; TRBD2 matches 7 bases. The CDR3 extends over 14 amino acids. Germline CDR1 is SGHTA and CDR2 is FQGNSA. J gave up 7 bases and V 8 bases, and 10 bases lay outside the gene matches. CDR3 sequence: CASALTSLGGELFF. CDR3 nucleotides: TGTGCCAGCGCACTGACTAGCTTGGGCGGGGAGCTGTTTTTT. Combining the CDR3 with reference TRBV7-2 and TRBJ2-2 gives the whole variable domain GAGVSQSPSNKVTEKGKDVELRCDPISGHTALYWYRQSLGQGLEFLIYFQGNSAPDKSGLPSDRFSAERTGGSVSTLTIQRTQQEDSAVYLCASALTSLGGELFFGEGSRLTVL.

The chain links TRBV27 to TRBJ1-6; D unresolved. V was cut by 7 bases and J by 1 base, with 5 bases left in between. The CDR3 is 13 amino acids. Germline lookup yields CDR1 MNHEY and CDR2 SMNVEV (reference sequence). CDR3 nucleotides: TGTGCCAGCACCGGTTCCTATAATTCACCCCTCCACTTT. Translating it yields CASTGSYNSPLHF.

The gene calls are TRBV7-3 and TRBJ1-1; D might be TRBD1 (5 bases). Trimming stripped 4 bases from V and 3 bases from J, with 15 bases between. This CDR3 has 15 amino acids. Germline CDR1 reads SGHTA; CDR2 reads FQGTGA. In DNA form, the CDR3 reads TGTGCCAGCAGCTCCTATCCAGGGAGGGACACTGAAGCTTTCTTT. Translation: CASSSYPGRDTEAFF. Variable domain in full (rest from reference TRBV7-3 and TRBJ1-1): GAGVSQTPSNKVTEKGKYVELRCDPISGHTALYWYRQSLGQGPEFLIYFQGTGAADDSGLPNDRFFAVRPEGSVSTLKIQRTERGDSAVYLCASSSYPGRDTEAFFGQGTRLTVV.

The CDR3 protein is CASSLGNGQRETQYF. As DNA, the CDR3 is TGTGCCAGCAGCCTAGGGAACGGACAGAGAGAGACCCAGTACTTC. V gene TRBV3-1 (or the pseudogene TRBV3-2) combines with J gene TRBJ2-5; D possibly corresponds to TRBD1 (6 bases). Trimming pared 4 bases from V and 4 bases from J, leaving 16 bases between. This CDR3 contains 15 residues. Germline V gene data show CDR1 as LGHDT and CDR2 as YNNKEL (reference sequence).

V is TRBV19 and J is TRBJ1-6, with 7 bases identical to TRBD1. With 6 bases clipped from V and 6 bases from J, the junction kept 5 bases outside the gene matches. Germline loops: CDR1 LNHDA, CDR2 SQIVND (reference sequence). The CDR3 is 14 amino acids. CDR3 amino acids: CASRGTEFNSPLHF. The DNA for the CDR3 is TGTGCCAGTAGAGGGACAGAGTTTAATTCACCCCTCCACTTT.

This chain links TRBV9 with TRBJ2-3; tentatively, D is TRBD1 (6 bases). Trimming removed 2 bases from V and 3 bases from J, with 22 bases in between. The CDR3 totals 18 residues. From germline, CDR1 is SGDLS and CDR2 YYNGEE. The CDR3 DNA follows: TGTGCCAGCAGCGTGGGGCCTCTAGGGGGACGGTTTACAGATACGCAGTATTTT. The encoded protein is CASSVGPLGGRFTDTQYF.

The genes are TRBV2 and TRBJ1-1, with unresolved D. The germline gives CDR1 SNHLY, CDR2 FYNNEI. This CDR3 comprises 14 residues. Trimming removed 2 bases at V and 0 bases at J, with 7 bases between. The chain's CDR3 is CASSERDLNTEAFF. The CDR3 DNA sequence: TGTGCCAGCAGTGAACGGGATTTGAACACTGAAGCTTTCTTT.

About this clone itself: Other DNA sequences of this sample code for an identical CDR3. This chain connects TRBV29-1 to TRBJ2-7, with 10 bases matching TRBD1. V was pared by 4 bases and J by 4 bases, with 1 base of the junction left unmatched. The CDR3 extends over 12 amino acids. In germline, CDR1 is SQVTM, CDR2 ANQGSEA. CDR3 protein: CSVGQGAYEQYF. CDR3 bases: TGCAGCGTTGGACAGGGGGCTTACGAGCAGTACTTC.

This chain links TRBV5-4 with TRBJ2-2; possibly TRBD1 for D (6 bases). V lost 0 bases to trimming and J lost 5 bases, with 8 bases between them. The CDR3 consists of 14 residues. Looked up from germline, CDR1 is SGHNT and CDR2 is YYREEE (reference sequence). The CDR3 DNA follows: TGTGCCAGCAGCTTGGGGGGGCGGACCGGGGAGCTGTTTTTT. It specifies CASSLGGRTGELFF.

The gene calls are TRBV7-9 and TRBJ1-2; 11 nucleotides agree with TRBD1. The CDR3 length is 16 residues. Unmatched junction bases numbered 8, after V lost 2 bases and J lost 6 bases. Germline V gene lookup returns CDR1 SEHNR and CDR2 FQNEAQ (reference sequence). The CDR3 bases are TGTGCCAGCAGCTTAACCGCCGGGACAGGGGGAGATGGCTACACCTTC. Amino acid sequence: CASSLTAGTGGDGYTF.

The V gene is TRBV6-1, the J gene TRBJ1-6, with D possibly matching TRBD1 (5 bases). The CDR3 has 13 residues. Germline-derived CDR1 and CDR2 are MNHNS and SASEGT. V was clipped by 3 bases and J by 5 bases, with 5 bases between them. CDR3 in amino acids: CASSDRDNSPLHF. CDR3 DNA sequence: TGTGCCAGCAGTGACAGGGATAATTCACCCCTCCACTTT.

The chain is built from TRBV27 and TRBJ1-6, with D maybe TRBD1 (5 bases). V lost 3 bases and J 9 bases, leaving 12 bases between the germline ends. The CDR3 has 14 residues. Germline CDR1 is MNHEY and CDR2 is SMNVEV (reference sequence). In DNA form, the CDR3 reads TGTGCCAGCAGTTTTCAGGGACTTAGTTCACCCCTCCACTTT. This sequence encodes CASSFQGLSSPLHF.

This clone has just a few counts. The genes are TRBV7-2 and TRBJ1-2; 7 bases agree with TRBD1. CDR3 length: 14 amino acids. Trimming removed 4 bases from V and 7 bases from J; junction bases left unmatched: 9. From germline, CDR1 is SGHTA and CDR2 FQGNSA. CDR3 DNA sequence: TGTGCCAGCAGCTCCCAGACAGGGATTGGTGGCTACACCTTC. Translated: CASSSQTGIGGYTF.

This clone appeared many times. V gene TRBV21-1 combines with J gene TRBJ2-7; TRBD2 is the table's D call, not checked against the DNA. TRBV21-1 is assigned pseudogene status. The CDR3 length is 18 residues. In DNA, the CDR3 is TGTGCCAGCAGCAATGCCCCCGAGGGCCGACCACCAATCTACGAGCAGTACTTC. Translating it yields CASSNAPEGRPPIYEQYF.

The chain carries TRBV5-1 and TRBJ2-5; D is perhaps TRBD2 (6 bases). The CDR3 extends over 14 amino acids. V dropped 3 bases and J dropped 1 base, with 10 bases sitting between them. Germline V gene sequence: CDR1 SGHRS, CDR2 YFSETQ. DNA of the CDR3: TGCGCCAGCAGCTGGGGACTGGTCCAAGAGACCCAGTACTTC. Amino acid sequence: CASSWGLVQETQYF.

The CDR3 DNA sequence: TGCAGCGATAAAGGACTAGCGGGGGGGCAAGAGACCCAGTACTTC. Protein: CSDKGLAGGQETQYF. J is TRBJ2-5 and V is TRBV29-1; TRBD2 agrees at 15 bases. Germline lookup yields CDR1 SQVTM and CDR2 ANQGSEA. The CDR3 is made up of 15 amino acids. V gave up 7 bases and J gave up 2 bases; unmatched junction bases: 5.

The V call is TRBV9, the J call TRBJ2-2, with 8 bases identical to TRBD2. The length of the CDR3 is 15 residues. J gave up 4 bases and V 4 bases, and 6 bases lay outside the gene matches. Germline-derived CDR1 and CDR2 are SGDLS and YYNGEE. Here the CDR3 DNA reads TGTGCCAGCAGCCCCCGGACTAGCAGCACCGGGGAGCTGTTTTTT. Amino acid sequence: CASSPRTSSTGELFF.

The gene calls are TRBV3-1 (or the pseudogene TRBV3-2) and TRBJ1-1, with D perhaps matching TRBD1 (5 bases). Looked up from germline, CDR1 is LGHDT and CDR2 is YNNKEL (reference sequence). V lost 0 bases to trimming and J lost 5 bases, with 16 bases between them. CDR3 length equals 16 residues. CDR3 in DNA: TGTGCCAGCAGCCAAGACATGACAGCCCTGGGGACTGAAGCTTTCTTT. Its translation: CASSQDMTALGTEAFF.